Below, 2 T cell receptor beta chains from the same sample are listed, as sequenced in a study of shared clonotypes between healthy human individuals. Profiled with immunoSEQ multiplex PCR; TCRdb holds only in-frame clones, not every one. The sample holds roughly 1 million clones, about 74% seen once. Material for sequencing was memory CD4+ T cells sorted from blood. Subset denoted: CD45RA-negative fraction. The receptors here all came from a man between 18 and 35 years old in good health.

This clone occurred a few times. The chain carries TRBV7-6 and TRBJ2-1; D not resolved. Germline V gene lookup returns CDR1 SGHVS and CDR2 FNYEAQ. Trimming took 3 bases from V and 5 from J, leaving 2 bases between them. The CDR3 covers 11 residues. This chain's CDR3 is CASSFDNEQFF. CDR3 nucleotide sequence: TGTGCCAGCAGCTTTGACAATGAGCAGTTCTTC. Full variable domain (missing parts from reference TRBV7-6 and TRBJ2-1): GAGVSQSPRYKVTKRGQDVALRCDPISGHVSLYWYRQALGQGPEFLTYFNYEAQQDKSGLPNDRFSAERPEGSISTLTIQRTEQRDSAMYRCASSFDNEQFFGPGTRLTVL.

The rearrangement joins TRBV5-1 to TRBJ1-4, with TRBD1 matching over 10 bases. Germline values: CDR1 SGHRS, CDR2 YFSETQ. V gave up 1 base and J gave up 6 bases; unmatched junction bases: 24. The CDR3 is made up of 22 amino acids. The CDR3 bases are TGCGCCAGCAGCTTGTCGGAGCCACGAGCCCGGGACAGGGGAAGGACGGATGAAAAACTGTTTTTT. This gives the protein CASSLSEPRARDRGRTDEKLFF.